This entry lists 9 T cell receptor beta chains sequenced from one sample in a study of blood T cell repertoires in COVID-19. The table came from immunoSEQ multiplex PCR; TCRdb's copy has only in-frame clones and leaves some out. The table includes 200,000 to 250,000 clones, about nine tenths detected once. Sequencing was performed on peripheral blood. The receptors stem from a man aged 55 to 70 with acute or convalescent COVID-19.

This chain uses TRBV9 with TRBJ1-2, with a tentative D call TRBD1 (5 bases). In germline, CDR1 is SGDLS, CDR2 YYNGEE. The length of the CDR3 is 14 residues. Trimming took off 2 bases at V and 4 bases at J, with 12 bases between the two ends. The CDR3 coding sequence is TGTGCCAGCAGCGTTACCTTCGACAGCTATGGCTACACCTTC. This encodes CASSVTFDSYGYTF.

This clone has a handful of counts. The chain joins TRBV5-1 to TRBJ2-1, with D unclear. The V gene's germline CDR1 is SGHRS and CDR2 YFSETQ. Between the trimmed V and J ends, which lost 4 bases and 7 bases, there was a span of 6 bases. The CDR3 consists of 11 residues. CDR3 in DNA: TGCGCCAGCAGCCGAGGTAATGAGCAGTTCTTC. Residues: CASSRGNEQFF.

The CDR3 reads CASSGQGVAQHF. DNA of the CDR3: TGTGCCAGCAGTGGACAGGGGGTTGCCCAGCATTTT. The J gene is TRBJ1-5, the V gene TRBV6-2 or TRBV6-3, with 10 nucleotides matching TRBD1. From germline, CDR1 is MNHEY and CDR2 SVGEGT. There are 12 residues in the CDR3. J was trimmed by 11 bases and V by 5 bases; bases with no gene match: 3.

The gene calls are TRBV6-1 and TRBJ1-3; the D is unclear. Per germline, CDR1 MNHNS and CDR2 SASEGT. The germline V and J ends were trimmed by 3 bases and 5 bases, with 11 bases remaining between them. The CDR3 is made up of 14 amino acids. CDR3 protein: CASSDQTRRNTIYF. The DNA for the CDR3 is TGTGCCAGCAGTGATCAGACACGAAGAAACACCATATATTTT.

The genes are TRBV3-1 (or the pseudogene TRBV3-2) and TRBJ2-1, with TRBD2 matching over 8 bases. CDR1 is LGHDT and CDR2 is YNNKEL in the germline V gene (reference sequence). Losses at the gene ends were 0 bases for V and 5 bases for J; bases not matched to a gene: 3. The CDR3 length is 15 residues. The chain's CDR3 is CASSQDIAGHNEQFF. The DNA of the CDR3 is TGTGCCAGCAGCCAAGATATAGCGGGACACAATGAGCAGTTCTTC.

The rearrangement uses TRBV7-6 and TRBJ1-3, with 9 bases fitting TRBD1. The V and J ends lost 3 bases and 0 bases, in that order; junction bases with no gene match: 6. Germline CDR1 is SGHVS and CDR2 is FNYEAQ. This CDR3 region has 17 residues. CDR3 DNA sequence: TGTGCCAGCAGCTTGAGATGGACAGGGGCCTCTGGAAACACCATATATTTT. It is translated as CASSLRWTGASGNTIYF. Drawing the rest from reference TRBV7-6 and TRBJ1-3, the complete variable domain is GAGVSQSPRYKVTKRGQDVALRCDPISGHVSLYWYRQALGQGPEFLTYFNYEAQQDKSGLPNDRFSAERPEGSISTLTIQRTEQRDSAMYRCASSLRWTGASGNTIYFGEGSWLTVV.

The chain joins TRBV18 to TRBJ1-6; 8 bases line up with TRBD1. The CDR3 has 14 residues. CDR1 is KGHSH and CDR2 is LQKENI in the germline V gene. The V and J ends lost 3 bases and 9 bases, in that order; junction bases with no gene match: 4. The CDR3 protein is CASSPGRGPSPLHF. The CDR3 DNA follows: TGTGCCAGCTCACCGGGCAGGGGGCCTTCACCCCTCCACTTT.

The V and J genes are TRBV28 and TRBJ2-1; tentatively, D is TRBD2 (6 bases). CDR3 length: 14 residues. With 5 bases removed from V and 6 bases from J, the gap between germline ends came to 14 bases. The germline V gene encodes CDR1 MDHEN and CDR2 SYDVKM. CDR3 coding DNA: TGTGCCAGCAGTCCGTTTGAGGAGGGCAATGAGCAGTTCTTC. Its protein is CASSPFEEGNEQFF. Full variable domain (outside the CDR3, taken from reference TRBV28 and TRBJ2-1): DVKVTQSSRYLVKRTGEKVFLECVQDMDHENMFWYRQDPGLGLRLIYFSYDVKMKEKGDIPEGYSVSREKKERFSLILESASTNQTSMYLCASSPFEEGNEQFFGPGTRLTVL.

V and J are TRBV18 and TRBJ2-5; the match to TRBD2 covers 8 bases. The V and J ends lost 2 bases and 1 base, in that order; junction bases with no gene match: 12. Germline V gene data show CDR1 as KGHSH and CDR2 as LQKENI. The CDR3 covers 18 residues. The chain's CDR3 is CASSPSARLAGSQETQYF. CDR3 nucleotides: TGTGCCAGCTCACCAAGCGCCAGGCTAGCGGGTAGCCAAGAGACCCAGTACTTC.